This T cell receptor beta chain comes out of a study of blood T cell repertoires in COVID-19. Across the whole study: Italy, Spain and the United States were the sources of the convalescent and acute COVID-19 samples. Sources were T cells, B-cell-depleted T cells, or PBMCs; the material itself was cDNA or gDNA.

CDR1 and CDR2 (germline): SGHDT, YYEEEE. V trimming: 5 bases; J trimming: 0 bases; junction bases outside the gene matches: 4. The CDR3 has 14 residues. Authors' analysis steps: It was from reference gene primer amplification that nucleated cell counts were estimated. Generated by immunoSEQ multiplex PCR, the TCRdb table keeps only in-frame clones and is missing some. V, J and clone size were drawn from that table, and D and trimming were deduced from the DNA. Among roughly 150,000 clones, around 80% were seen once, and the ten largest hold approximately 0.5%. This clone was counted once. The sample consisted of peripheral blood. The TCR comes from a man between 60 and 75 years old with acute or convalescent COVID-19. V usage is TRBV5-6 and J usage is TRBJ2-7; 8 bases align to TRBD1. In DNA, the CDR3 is TGTGCCAGCAGACATGACAGGGGCTCCTACGAGCAGTACTTC. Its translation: CASRHDRGSYEQYF.